The next 13 T cell receptor beta chains were all read from a single sample in a study of blood T cell repertoires in COVID-19. Measured with immunoSEQ multiplex PCR; TCRdb has only the in-frame clones, and not every one. The sample has fewer than 250,000 clones; around 84% are singletons. Sequenced material: peripheral blood. All receptors derive from a woman of 80 years or more with COVID-19, enrolled during active disease.

The CDR3 nucleotides are TGTGCCAGCAGCGCCCGACAGAACACTGAAGCTTTCTTT. Amino acid sequence: CASSARQNTEAFF. V gene TRBV3-1 (or the pseudogene TRBV3-2) combines with J gene TRBJ1-1; D is ambiguous. The germline V and J ends were trimmed by 5 bases and 1 base, with 8 bases remaining between them. Germline lookup yields CDR1 LGHDT and CDR2 YNNKEL (reference sequence). The CDR3 is 13 amino acids.

The V call is TRBV7-8, the J call TRBJ2-5, with a weak D call TRBD1 (5 bases). Trimming took off 1 base at V and 6 bases at J, with 12 bases between the two ends. Germline values: CDR1 SGHVS, CDR2 FQNEAQ. This CDR3 is 14 amino acids long. In DNA, the CDR3 is TGTGCCAGCAGCTTAGAGGCCAGGGTCCAGACCCAGTACTTC. Protein sequence: CASSLEARVQTQYF.

The chain is built from TRBV5-5 and TRBJ2-2; D possibly corresponds to TRBD2 (5 bases). The V end was cut by 2 bases, the J end by 0 bases, with 8 bases between. Germline assignment: CDR1 SGHKS and CDR2 YYEKEE (reference sequence). CDR3 length equals 15 residues. Here the CDR3 DNA reads TGTGCCAGCAGCTTTGGAGGACCGAACACCGGGGAGCTGTTTTTT. It encodes CASSFGGPNTGELFF. Complete variable domain (other parts from reference TRBV5-5 and TRBJ2-2): DAGVTQSPTHLIKTRGQQVTLRCSPISGHKSVSWYQQVLGQGPQFIFQYYEKEERGRGNFPDRFSARQFPNYSSELNVNALLLGDSALYLCASSFGGPNTGELFFGEGSRLTVL.

The chain employs TRBV6-2 or TRBV6-3 and TRBJ1-1; D unresolved. The CDR3 totals 16 residues. V was cut by 2 bases and J by 0 bases, with 13 bases left in between. Germline V gene lookup returns CDR1 MNHEY and CDR2 SVGEGT. In nucleotides, the CDR3 is TGTGCCAGCAGTTACCCGGAACAGAGAATGAACACTGAAGCTTTCTTT. Its translation: CASSYPEQRMNTEAFF.

The chain links TRBV5-8 to TRBJ1-5; D unresolved. Germline V gene lookup returns CDR1 SGHTS and CDR2 YDEGEE. V lost 7 bases, J lost 5 bases, and 19 bases lay in between. This CDR3 spans 15 amino acids. CDR3 residues: CASASGFSIDQPQHF. In DNA form, the CDR3 reads TGTGCCAGCGCCAGCGGGTTTTCTATAGATCAGCCCCAGCATTTT.

The CDR3 region has the DNA TGTGCCAGCAGCTTAACGGACAGGGGGCGCATGGCTGAAGCTTTCTTT. Translating gives CASSLTDRGRMAEAFF. This sequence joins TRBV7-8 and TRBJ1-1; 11 bases agree with TRBD1. The CDR3 consists of 16 residues. Germline values: CDR1 SGHVS, CDR2 FQNEAQ. V shed 2 bases, J shed 6 bases, and the junction held 8 bases outside the gene matches.

The chain recombines TRBV27 with TRBJ1-2; weak D call: TRBD1 (6 bases). The CDR3 has 14 residues. CDR1 is MNHEY and CDR2 is SMNVEV in the germline V gene (reference sequence). The V and J ends lost 5 bases and 5 bases respectively, with 15 bases between them. In DNA, the CDR3 is TGTGCCAGCAGTCCCCCTGGGGGGGCTTATGGCTACACCTTC. This translates into CASSPPGGAYGYTF.

V and J are TRBV19 and TRBJ1-3; D might be TRBD1 (6 bases). The CDR3 runs to 12 residues. CDR1 is LNHDA and CDR2 is SQIVND in the germline V gene (reference sequence). V was shortened by 10 bases and J by 9 bases, with 16 bases between the two germline ends. As DNA, the CDR3 is TGTGCCACCGCGGACAGTTTCAGCACCATATATTTT. It translates to CATADSFSTIYF.

This rearrangement joins TRBV7-9 to TRBJ1-3; 9 bases are shared with TRBD1. The CDR3 runs to 15 residues. Germline assignment: CDR1 SEHNR and CDR2 FQNEAQ (reference sequence). Trimming at V came to 4 bases and at J to 2 bases, leaving 3 bases not matched to a gene. The CDR3 reads CASSSQGAAGNTIYF. The CDR3 bases are TGTGCCAGCAGCTCACAGGGGGCTGCTGGAAACACCATATATTTT.

The V gene is TRBV30, the J gene TRBJ2-7; D might be TRBD2 (6 bases). V lost 8 bases, J lost 1 base, and 15 bases lay in between. Germline V gives CDR1 GTSNPN, CDR2 SVGIG (reference sequence). The CDR3 loop spans 13 amino acids. The CDR3 here is CAGNRGASYEQYF. In DNA form, the CDR3 reads TGTGCCGGGAATCGCGGGGCATCCTACGAGCAGTACTTC.

This clone was seen once. This chain uses TRBV28 with TRBJ2-1, with D perhaps matching TRBD2 (7 bases). The CDR3 is made up of 14 amino acids. Germline lookup yields CDR1 MDHEN and CDR2 SYDVKM. V gave up 9 bases and J gave up 0 bases, with 12 bases separating them. CDR3 nucleotides: TGTGCCAGTAAGGGGGGGGGCTCCTACAATGAGCAGTTCTTC. As protein: CASKGGGSYNEQFF.

To note about this clone: The junction departs from the called germline gene at one end, perhaps through a read error. The genes are TRBV7-7 and TRBJ2-5; 11 nucleotides agree with TRBD2. This CDR3 spans 16 amino acids. The V gene's germline CDR1 is SSHAT and CDR2 FNYEAQ (reference sequence). CDR3 in amino acids: CASSLNLAGGGETQYF. DNA for the CDR3: TGTGCTAGCAGCTTAAATCTAGCGGGGGGTGGTGAGACCCAGTACTTC.

The chain joins TRBV7-5 to TRBJ1-1; the table's D call TRBD1 went unverified against the DNA. TRBV7-5 is shown as a pseudogene. This CDR3 region has 14 residues. DNA for the CDR3: TGTGCCAGAAGCTTGGGACATAGGAACACTGAAGCTTTCTTT. This sequence encodes CARSLGHRNTEAFF.